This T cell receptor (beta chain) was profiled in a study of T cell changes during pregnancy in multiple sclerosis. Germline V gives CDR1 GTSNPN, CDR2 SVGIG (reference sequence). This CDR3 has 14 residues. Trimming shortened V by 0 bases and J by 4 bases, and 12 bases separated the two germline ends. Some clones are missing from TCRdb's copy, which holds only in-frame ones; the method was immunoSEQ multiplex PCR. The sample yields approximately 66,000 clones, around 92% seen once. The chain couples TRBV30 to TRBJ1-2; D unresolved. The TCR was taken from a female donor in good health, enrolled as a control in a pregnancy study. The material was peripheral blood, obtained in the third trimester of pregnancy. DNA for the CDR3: TGTGCCTGGAGTGTGTCTCTGACAAGCTATGGCTACACCTTC. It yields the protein CAWSVSLTSYGYTF. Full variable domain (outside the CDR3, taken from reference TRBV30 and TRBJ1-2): SQTIHQWPATLVQPVGSPLSLECTVEGTSNPNLYWYRQAAGRGLQLLFYSVGIGQISSEVPQNLSASRPQDRQFILSSKKLLLSDSGFYLCAWSVSLTSYGYTFGSGTRLTVV.